This is a list of T cell receptor beta chains from one sample in a study of blood T cell repertoires in COVID-19. The method was immunoSEQ multiplex PCR; TCRdb's version includes in-frame clones alone and lacks a portion of them. Among hundreds of thousands of clones, approximately 84% were seen once, and the ten largest hold under 2%. Sequences were obtained from PBMCs or T cells enriched from blood (not recorded which). The receptor source for this set is a man aged 35 to 55 who had recovered from COVID-19. Both conserved end residues are part of each CDR3. A D gene is named only where the DNA matches it firmly. The size of a clone is reported for some rows only, either as once, few or many, or as a class for expanded clones.

V: TRBV5-5; J: TRBJ2-7; size: NA; D: TRBD1; DNA: TGTGCCAGCAGCTTGGCGGGACAGGGGTCCTACGAGCAGTACTTC; CDR3: CASSLAGQGSYEQYF
V: TRBV7-2; J: TRBJ2-2; size: NA; D: NA; DNA: TGTGCCAGCAGCTTCCGGGGTAGCGACACCGGGGAGCTGTTTTTT; CDR3: CASSFRGSDTGELFF
V: TRBV3-1/TRBV3-2; J: TRBJ2-3; size: NA; D: TRBD1; DNA: TGTGCCAGCAGCCCCACTCGGGACAGGGGCACAGATACGCAGTATTTT; CDR3: CASSPTRDRGTDTQYF
V: TRBV28; J: TRBJ2-7; size: NA; D: NA; DNA: TGTGCCAGCAGTGGCAGTATCCACGAGCAGTACTTC; CDR3: CASSGSIHEQYF
V: TRBV27; J: TRBJ2-4; size: NA; D: NA; DNA: TGTGCCAGCAGTTTATTCGGTGACAAAAACATTCAGTACTTC; CDR3: CASSLFGDKNIQYF
V: TRBV30; J: TRBJ1-1; size: once; D: NA; DNA: TGTGCCTGGACCCTAAGGAGGAGGGCGTCTGAAGCTTTCTTT; CDR3: CAWTLRRRASEAFF
V: TRBV19; J: TRBJ1-5; size: NA; D: NA; DNA: TGTGCCAGTAACCCCCCTGGGGGCCGATTCCAGCATTTT; CDR3: CASNPPGGRFQHF
V: TRBV28; J: TRBJ1-1; size: NA; D: NA; DNA: TGTGCCAGCAGCCCACCGGGGGTGAACACTGAAGCTTTCTTT; CDR3: CASSPPGVNTEAFF
V: TRBV29-1; J: TRBJ2-7; size: NA; D: NA; DNA: TGCAGCGTTAGTAGCGCCTACGAGCAGTACTTC; CDR3: CSVSSAYEQYF
V: TRBV9; J: TRBJ2-7; size: NA; D: NA; DNA: TGTGCCAGCAGCGTAAACAACGGGACTCGGAGCTCCTACGAGCAGTACTTC; CDR3: CASSVNNGTRSSYEQYF